In its sample, the clone carrying this T cell receptor beta chain was seen a few times. Germline loops: CDR1 SGHTA, CDR2 FQGNSA. J lost 0 bases, V lost 2 bases, and 1 base had no gene match. The CDR3 contains 15 residues. The source of the sample is a study of PD-L1 blockade in urothelial cancer. The protocol was immunoSEQ multiplex PCR, while the TCRdb copy is restricted to in-frame clones and leaves out a portion. The sample yields some 77,000 clones, roughly nine tenths seen once. Sequencing used PBMCs, obtained around atezolizumab (anti-PD-L1) treatment. The rearrangement links TRBV7-2 to TRBJ2-3; 8 bases align to TRBD2. This receptor was identified in a woman in her 70s with urothelial cancer. CDR3 loop: CASSLLAGSTDTQYF. The CDR3 DNA sequence: TGTGCCAGCAGCTTACTAGCGGGTAGCACAGATACGCAGTATTTT.